This entry describes one T cell receptor beta chain. The data belong to a study of blood T cell repertoires in COVID-19. Study in general: There were acute and convalescent COVID-19 samples, and they came from the United States, Italy and Spain. PBMCs, B-cell-depleted T cells, or T cells provided the cDNA or gDNA that made up the material.

Cohort assignment relied on participant-reported clinical history. Two consecutive negative NP/OP PCR tests, clearance, or resolved symptoms defined Cohort 3 recovery. Measured with immunoSEQ multiplex PCR; TCRdb has only the in-frame clones, and not every one. Seen here are approximately 210,000 clones, approximately 88% observed once, and the top ten hold 6.5% to 9.5%. The CDR3 is 16 residues long. Germline CDR1 and CDR2: SGHNT and YENEEA. The ends lost 4 bases at V and 6 bases at J; junction bases unmatched: 10. The TCR comes from a young woman who had recovered from COVID-19. The genes are TRBV11-3 and TRBJ2-2; 8 bases are shared with TRBD1. The sample comprised PBMCs or T cells enriched from blood (not recorded which). CDR3 in amino acids: CASSSAGTGGSGELFF. CDR3 DNA sequence: TGTGCCAGCAGCTCAGCCGGGACAGGAGGGTCCGGGGAGCTGTTTTTT.